A single T cell receptor beta chain is shown here with its context. The antigen remains unidentified. Hyperthyroidism in the patients, aged 18 to 65, was newly diagnosed and under 2 months in duration. Amplified regions were TCR beta CDR3 sequences from RNA transcripts. The primer set for the first-round RT-PCR of the TCR CDR3 was HTBI. MiXCR, run by TCRdb on the multiplex PCR reads, gives a single entry per CDR3 protein. Here the sample spans about 420,000 distinct CDR3 sequences, less than 20% being singletons. The data belong to a study of T cells in Graves' hyperthyroidism and ophthalmopathy. Study-level results: By a 13 V-J model, ophthalmopathy was set apart from stable hyperthyroidism. Blood also contained most expanded thyroid clonotypes above 0.001.

This sequence was found in a woman aged 18-29 years with Graves' hyperthyroidism. Sequencing was performed on blood.

CDR3 nucleotides: TGTGCCAGTATACCCCCGGGAGGGCAGGGCACTGAAGCTTTCTTT. It is translated as CASIPPGGQGTEAFF. The chain employs TRBV19 and TRBJ1-1, with D possibly TRBD1 on 5 matching bases. This CDR3 contains 15 residues. Looked up from germline, CDR1 is LNHDA and CDR2 is SQIVND (reference sequence). V lost 7 bases and J lost 4, with 19 bases in between.